This T cell receptor beta chain was sequenced during a study of blood T cell repertoires in COVID-19. Study background: Donors of Cohort 3 who recovered were those that had two negative PCRs, clearance, or symptom resolution.

Trimming shortened V by 0 bases and J by 11 bases, and 20 bases separated the two germline ends. Germline CDR1 and CDR2: LNHDA and SQIVND (reference sequence). The CDR3 totals 16 residues. Clones were sequenced by immunoSEQ multiplex PCR, and TCRdb holds only the in-frame ones, with some missing. The table includes about 270,000 clones, around 89% detected once. This TCR was recovered from a woman aged 60-70 years in a cohort exposed to, infected with or recovered from COVID-19 (not recorded which). What was sequenced was PBMCs or T cells enriched from blood (not recorded which). The chain is built from TRBV19 and TRBJ1-5; tentatively, D is TRBD1 (6 bases). DNA for the CDR3: TGTGCCAGTAGTATAGATCTGGGAGGGGGTGGAAAGGCCCAGCATTTT. It is translated as CASSIDLGGGGKAQHF.